This T cell receptor (beta chain) was sequenced for a study of early T cells in non-severe SARS-CoV-2 infection. Study-wide background: With bulk RNA from unsorted whole blood as input, sequencing yielded unpaired chains.

The TCR library protocol was used to attach unique molecular identifiers. These identifiers were attached to individual cDNA molecules. Using its own MiXCR run on the 5' RACE reads, TCRdb lists one record per CDR3 protein. The repertoire includes roughly 54,000 distinct CDR3 sequences, about 5.6% of them detected once, and 6.8% sits in the top ten. This clonotype was seen a few times. Antigen: not known. The CDR3 totals 16 residues. Germline CDR1 LGHDT, CDR2 YNNKEL (reference sequence). The V and J ends lost 5 bases and 0 bases, in that order; junction bases with no gene match: 7. Study-wide results and caveats: The study's VDJdb matching favored anti-spike CD8 responses and missed private and CD4 specificities.

The sequence was collected from an adult who was a healthcare worker with PCR-confirmed SARS-CoV-2 infection or an uninfected control (not recorded which). This chain links TRBV3-1 with TRBJ2-1; 7 bases fit TRBD2. Sequenced: whole blood. CDR3 sequence (DNA): TGTGCCAGCAGCATAGAGGGCGGGAGCTCCTACAATGAGCAGTTCTTC. It codes for CASSIEGGSSYNEQFF.